A single sample gave rise to the 7 T cell receptor beta chains below, sequenced in a study of T cells after yellow fever vaccination. TCRdb analysed the 5' RACE reads with MiXCR anew, one entry per CDR3 protein. Among 200,000 to 250,000 distinct CDR3 sequences listed, around 7% were seen once. Sample: CD4+ T cells sorted from PBMCs, taken 15 days after the yellow fever booster vaccination. The source is a man between 25 and 39 years old who received the YFV17D yellow fever vaccine.

In its sample, this clonotype was seen a few times. V is TRBV5-1 and J is TRBJ2-2; unclear D gene. CDR3 size: 16 residues. The germline V and J ends were trimmed by 5 bases and 4 bases, with 18 bases remaining between them. CDR1 is SGHRS and CDR2 is YFSETQ in the germline V gene. The CDR3 is CASSEVGGSPTGELFF. The CDR3 DNA reads TGCGCCAGCAGTGAGGTGGGCGGAAGCCCCACCGGGGAGCTGTTTTTT.

Only a few counts were recorded for this clonotype. This chain links TRBV7-9 with TRBJ1-1, with D possibly being TRBD1 (6 bases). Germline assignment: CDR1 SEHNR and CDR2 FQNEAQ (reference sequence). The CDR3 is 16 residues long. Trimming took off 3 bases at V and 6 bases at J, with 20 bases between the two ends. The CDR3 region has the DNA TGTGCCAGCAGCTTTGGCAGGGGAGGCGGGTATTCTGAAGCTTTCTTT. It specifies CASSFGRGGGYSEAFF.

This clonotype was seen only a few times. The rearrangement uses TRBV20-1 and TRBJ2-7; TRBD2 matches 9 bases. J lost 3 bases, V lost 3 bases, and 12 bases had no gene match. This CDR3 is built from 16 residues. Germline values: CDR1 DFQATT, CDR2 SNEGSKA (reference sequence). This chain's CDR3 is CSASRLAANSYYEQYF. The CDR3 DNA is TGCAGTGCTAGTAGACTAGCGGCGAACTCATACTACGAGCAGTACTTC.

V and J are TRBV12-3 or TRBV12-4 and TRBJ2-5; D possibly corresponds to TRBD1 (5 bases). V was shortened by 3 bases and J by 2 bases, with 7 bases between the two germline ends. This CDR3 is 13 amino acids long. DNA for the CDR3: TGTGCCAGCAGTTTCAAGGGGCAAGAGACCCAGTACTTC. Translation gives CASSFKGQETQYF.

The V gene is TRBV24-1, the J gene TRBJ1-5; D possibly corresponds to TRBD1 (5 bases). The CDR3 has 15 residues. Trimming removed 4 bases from V and 4 bases from J, with 13 bases in between. The germline gives CDR1 KGHDR, CDR2 SFDVKD. The CDR3 nucleotides read TGTGCCACCAGTGACTCGACAGCGTTGAATCAGCCCCAGCATTTT. It specifies CATSDSTALNQPQHF.

This clonotype occurred many times. The chain's CDR3 is CSVGQGSHEQFF. The CDR3 bases are TGCAGCGTTGGACAGGGATCCCATGAGCAGTTCTTC. The chain joins TRBV29-1 to TRBJ2-1; 7 bases are a match to TRBD1. The V gene end was trimmed by 4 bases and the J gene end by 8 bases; junction bases not matched to a gene: 5. Per germline, CDR1 SQVTM and CDR2 ANQGSEA. CDR3 length equals 12 residues.

This clonotype was found many times. The gene calls are TRBV5-5 and TRBJ1-5; D remains unclear. The CDR3 covers 15 residues. The germline CDR1 and CDR2 sequences are SGHKS and YYEKEE (reference sequence). V lost 1 base to trimming and J lost 7 bases, with 15 bases between them. The CDR3, as DNA: TGTGCCAGCAGCTTGACAGTCCAGAAGGGACAGCCCCAGCATTTT. Residues: CASSLTVQKGQPQHF. Complete variable domain (other parts from reference TRBV5-5 and TRBJ1-5): DAGVTQSPTHLIKTRGQQVTLRCSPISGHKSVSWYQQVLGQGPQFIFQYYEKEERGRGNFPDRFSARQFPNYSSELNVNALLLGDSALYLCASSLTVQKGQPQHFGDGTRLSIL.